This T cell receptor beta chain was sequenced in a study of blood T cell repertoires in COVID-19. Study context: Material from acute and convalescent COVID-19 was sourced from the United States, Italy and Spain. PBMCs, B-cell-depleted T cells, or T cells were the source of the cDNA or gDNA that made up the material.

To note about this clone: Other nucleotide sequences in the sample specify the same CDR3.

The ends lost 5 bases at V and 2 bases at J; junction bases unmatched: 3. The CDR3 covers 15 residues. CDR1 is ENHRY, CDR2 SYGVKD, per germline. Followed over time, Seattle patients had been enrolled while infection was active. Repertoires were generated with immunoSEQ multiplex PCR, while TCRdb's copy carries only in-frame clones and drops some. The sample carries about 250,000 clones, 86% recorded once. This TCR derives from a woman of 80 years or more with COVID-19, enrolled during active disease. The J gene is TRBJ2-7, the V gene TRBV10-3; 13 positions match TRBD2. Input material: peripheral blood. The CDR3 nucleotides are TGTGCCATCAGTAAGGGGACTAGCGGGGCCTACGAGCAGTACTTC. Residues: CAISKGTSGAYEQYF.